This TCR beta chain was obtained from a study of T cells in Graves' hyperthyroidism and ophthalmopathy. The sample holds a few counts of this clonotype. A patient was excluded if there was uncontrolled infection, other autoimmune disease, pregnancy or lactation. Source material for PBMCs was 9 to 10 ml fresh peripheral blood. There were TCR beta CDR3 regions amplified from RNA transcripts. TCR CDR3 underwent first-round RT-PCR with the HTBI primer set. MiXCR, applied by TCRdb to the multiplex PCR reads, yields one record per CDR3 protein. Of approximately 630,000 distinct CDR3 sequences detected, roughly 17% appear once; the ten largest clones hold 3.8%. The TCR comes from a woman in her 30s with Graves' hyperthyroidism. Sequencing used blood.

The CDR3 DNA is TGTGCCAGCAGCTTCGGGGGAGGGGATACGCAGTATTTT. It encodes CASSFGGGDTQYF. The V and J genes are TRBV7-2 and TRBJ2-3, with 7 bases identical to TRBD2. Trimming cost V 3 bases and J 6 bases; bases outside gene matches: 3. CDR1 is SGHTA and CDR2 is FQGNSA in the germline V gene. The CDR3 has 13 residues.